The TCR beta chain under discussion was sequenced for a study of T cells in Graves' hyperthyroidism and ophthalmopathy. Amplified TCR beta CDR3 regions came from RNA transcripts. TCR CDR3 underwent first-round RT-PCR with the HTBI primer set. TCRdb called the multiplex PCR reads again in MiXCR, with one record for every CDR3 protein. The sample contains some 600,000 distinct CDR3 sequences, 14% of which appear only once. This CDR3 comprises 16 residues. Germline CDR1 MNHNY, CDR2 SVGAGI (reference sequence). V gave up 3 bases and J gave up 8 bases; unmatched junction bases: 13. Sample: blood. The chain couples TRBV6-6 to TRBJ2-1; 7 bases match TRBD2. This TCR was sampled from a woman aged 25 to 39 with Graves' hyperthyroidism that later progressed to Graves' ophthalmopathy. The CDR3 DNA is TGTGCCAGCAGTTATCGAACAGCGGGAAGTGGCGATGAGCAGTTCTTC. It encodes CASSYRTAGSGDEQFF.